This TCR beta chain was observed in a study of post-analysis software for immune sequencing data. The library was made from cDNA and included unique molecular identifiers. TCRdb reanalysed the PCR reads using MiXCR and keeps one entry per CDR3 protein. Among 380,000 or so distinct CDR3 sequences listed, less than 40% were seen once. Study observations and caveats: Several TRBV segments were more frequent in patients than controls; TRBV5-6, TRBV5-1 and TRBV20-1 belonged to this group.

A word on this clonotype: Its specificity is not known.

The CDR3 loop spans 13 amino acids. Germline V lookup: CDR1 SNHLY, CDR2 FYNNEI. The V and J ends lost 6 bases and 6 bases respectively, with 12 bases between them. The chain has TRBV2 and TRBJ1-5, with D perhaps matching TRBD1 (5 bases). This clonotype was sampled from a girl between 10 and 17 years old with multiple sclerosis. The sample taken for sequencing was blood. In nucleotides, the CDR3 is TGTGCCAGCAGGGGGGGGTTATCTCAGCCCCAGCATTTT. Translating gives CASRGGLSQPQHF.